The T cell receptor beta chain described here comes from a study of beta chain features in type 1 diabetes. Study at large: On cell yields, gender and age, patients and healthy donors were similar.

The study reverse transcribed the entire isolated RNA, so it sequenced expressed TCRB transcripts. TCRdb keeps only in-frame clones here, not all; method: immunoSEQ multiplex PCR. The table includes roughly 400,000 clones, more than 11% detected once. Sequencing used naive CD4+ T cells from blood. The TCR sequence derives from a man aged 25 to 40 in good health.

CDR3 bases: TGTGCCAGCAGCTGGGGACCGGTGGACACCGGGGAGCTGTTTTTT. Translation: CASSWGPVDTGELFF. V usage is TRBV7-9 and J usage is TRBJ2-2, with D tentatively TRBD1 or TRBD2 (5 bases each). Trimming took 4 bases from V and 3 from J, leaving 12 bases between them. The CDR3 is made up of 15 amino acids. CDR1 and CDR2 from the germline V gene are SEHNR and FQNEAQ (reference sequence).